This T cell receptor beta chain was observed in a study of CD4+ T cells in melanoma. Study conclusions and caveats: Neoantigen-specific CD4+ T cells in melanoma reportedly had diverse differentiation states. CD8+ T cell, macrophage and B cell function reportedly correlated with neoantigen-specific CD4+ T cells.

Only a few counts were recorded for this clone. Its target is unknown. The germline V gene encodes CDR1 SGHRS and CDR2 YFSETQ. V lost 4 bases and J 7 bases, leaving 24 bases between the germline ends. The CDR3 loop spans 17 amino acids. TCRdb's copy holds only in-frame clones and misses some; the assay was immunoSEQ multiplex PCR. The sample lists approximately 20,000 clones; around 80% were seen once. The chain combines TRBV5-1 with TRBJ1-3; the D is unclear. This sequence originates from a human donor with melanoma. The CDR3 region has the DNA TGCGCCAGCAGCCCCCAGGTTGGAGTACTGATAGCGAACACCATATATTTT. It translates to CASSPQVGVLIANTIYF.